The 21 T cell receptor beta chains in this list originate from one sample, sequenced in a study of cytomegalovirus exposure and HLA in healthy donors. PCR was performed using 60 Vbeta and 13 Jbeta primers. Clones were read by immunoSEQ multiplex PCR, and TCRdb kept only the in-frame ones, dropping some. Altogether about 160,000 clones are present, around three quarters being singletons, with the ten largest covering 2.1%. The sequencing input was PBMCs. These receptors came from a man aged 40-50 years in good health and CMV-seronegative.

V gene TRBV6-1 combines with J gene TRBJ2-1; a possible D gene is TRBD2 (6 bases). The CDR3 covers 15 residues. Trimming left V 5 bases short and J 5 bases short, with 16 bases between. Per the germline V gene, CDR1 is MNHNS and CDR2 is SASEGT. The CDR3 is CASSRSSVDHNEQFF. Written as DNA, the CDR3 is TGTGCCAGCAGTCGATCTAGCGTGGACCACAATGAGCAGTTCTTC.

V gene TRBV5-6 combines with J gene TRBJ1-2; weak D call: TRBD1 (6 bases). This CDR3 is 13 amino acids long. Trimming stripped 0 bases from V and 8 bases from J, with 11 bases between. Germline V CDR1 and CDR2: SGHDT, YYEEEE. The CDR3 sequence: CASSLDRAHGYTF. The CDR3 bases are TGTGCCAGCAGCTTGGACAGGGCTCACGGCTACACCTTC. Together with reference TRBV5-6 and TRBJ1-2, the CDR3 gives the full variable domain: DAGVTQSPTHLIKTRGQQVTLRCSPKSGHDTVSWYQQALGQGPQFIFQYYEEEERQRGNFPDRFSGHQFPNYSSELNVNALLLGDSALYLCASSLDRAHGYTFGSGTRLTVV.

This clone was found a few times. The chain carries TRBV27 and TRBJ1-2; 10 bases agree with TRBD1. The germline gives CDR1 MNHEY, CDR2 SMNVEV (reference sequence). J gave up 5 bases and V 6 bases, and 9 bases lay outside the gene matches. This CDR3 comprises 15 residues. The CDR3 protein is CASSRDRGFIYGYTF. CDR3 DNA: TGTGCCAGCAGCCGGGACAGGGGTTTCATTTATGGCTACACCTTC.

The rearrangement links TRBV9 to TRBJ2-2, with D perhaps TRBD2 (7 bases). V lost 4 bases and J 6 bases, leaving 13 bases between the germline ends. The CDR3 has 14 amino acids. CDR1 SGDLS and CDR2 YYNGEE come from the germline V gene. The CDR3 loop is CASSRGAVPGELFF. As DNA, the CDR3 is TGTGCCAGCAGCCGGGGGGCAGTACCCGGGGAGCTGTTTTTT.

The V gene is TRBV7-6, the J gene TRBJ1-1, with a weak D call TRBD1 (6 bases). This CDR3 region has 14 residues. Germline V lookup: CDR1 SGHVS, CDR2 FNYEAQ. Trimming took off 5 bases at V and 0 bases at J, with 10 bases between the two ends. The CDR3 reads CASSPTGLNTEAFF. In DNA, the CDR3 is TGTGCCAGCAGCCCGACAGGTCTGAACACTGAAGCTTTCTTT.

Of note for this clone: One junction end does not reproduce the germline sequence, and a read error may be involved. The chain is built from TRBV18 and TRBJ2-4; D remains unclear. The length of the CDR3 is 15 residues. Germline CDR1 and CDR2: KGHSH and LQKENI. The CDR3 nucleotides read TGTGCCAGCTCACCACAGGCAGTTAGAGAAAACAGTCAGTACTTC. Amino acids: CASSPQAVRENSQYF.

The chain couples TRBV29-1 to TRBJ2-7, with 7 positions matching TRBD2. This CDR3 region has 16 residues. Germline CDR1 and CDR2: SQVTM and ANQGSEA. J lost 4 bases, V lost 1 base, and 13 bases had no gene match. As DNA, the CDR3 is TGCAGCGTTGAAGGGGCCGAAGGCGGGAGACGATACGAGCAGTACTTC. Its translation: CSVEGAEGGRRYEQYF.

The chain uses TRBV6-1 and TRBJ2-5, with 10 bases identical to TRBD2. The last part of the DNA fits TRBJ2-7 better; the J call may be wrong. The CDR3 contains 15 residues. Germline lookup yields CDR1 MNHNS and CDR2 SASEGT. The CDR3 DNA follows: TGTGCCAGCAGTGAGCGACTAGCGGGCTCCTACGAGCAGTACTTC. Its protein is CASSERLAGSYEQYF.

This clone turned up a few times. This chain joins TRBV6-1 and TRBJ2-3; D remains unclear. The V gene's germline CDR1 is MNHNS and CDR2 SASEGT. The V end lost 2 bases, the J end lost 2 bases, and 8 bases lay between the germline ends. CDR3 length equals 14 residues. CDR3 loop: CASSENLSTDTQYF. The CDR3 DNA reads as TGTGCCAGCAGTGAAAATCTATCCACAGATACGCAGTATTTT.

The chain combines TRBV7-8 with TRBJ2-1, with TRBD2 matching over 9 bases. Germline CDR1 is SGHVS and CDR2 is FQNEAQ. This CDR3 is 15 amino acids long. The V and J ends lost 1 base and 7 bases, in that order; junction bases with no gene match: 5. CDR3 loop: CASSLDSGRGNEQFF. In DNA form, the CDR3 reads TGTGCCAGCAGCTTAGATAGCGGGAGAGGGAATGAGCAGTTCTTC.

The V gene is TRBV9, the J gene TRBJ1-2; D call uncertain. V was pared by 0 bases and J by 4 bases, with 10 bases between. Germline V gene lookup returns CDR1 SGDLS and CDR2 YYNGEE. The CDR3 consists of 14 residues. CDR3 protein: CASSVDGVPYGYTF. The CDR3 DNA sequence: TGTGCCAGCAGCGTAGACGGGGTGCCCTATGGCTACACCTTC.

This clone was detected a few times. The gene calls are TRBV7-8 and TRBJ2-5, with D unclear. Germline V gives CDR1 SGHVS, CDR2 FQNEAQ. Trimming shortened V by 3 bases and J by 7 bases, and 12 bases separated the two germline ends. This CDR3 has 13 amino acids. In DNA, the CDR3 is TGTGCCAGCAGCTTGGCGCTCTCAGGGACCCAGTACTTC. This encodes CASSLALSGTQYF.

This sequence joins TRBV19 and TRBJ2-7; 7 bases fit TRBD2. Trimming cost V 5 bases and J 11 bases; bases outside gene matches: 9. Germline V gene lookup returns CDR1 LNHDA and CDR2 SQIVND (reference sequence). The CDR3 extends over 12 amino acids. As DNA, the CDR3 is TGTGCCAGTAGTTCGGGAAGCGGGATGGAGTACTTC. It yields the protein CASSSGSGMEYF.

The CDR3 nucleotides are TGTGCCAGCAGCCCAAGACAGGGGCGGCTCGAGCAGTACTTC. It translates to CASSPRQGRLEQYF. The V and J genes are TRBV9 and TRBJ2-7; TRBD1 agrees at 8 bases. The CDR3 is 14 residues long. With V trimmed by 4 bases and J by 6 bases, 9 bases remained unmatched. Germline CDR1 SGDLS, CDR2 YYNGEE.

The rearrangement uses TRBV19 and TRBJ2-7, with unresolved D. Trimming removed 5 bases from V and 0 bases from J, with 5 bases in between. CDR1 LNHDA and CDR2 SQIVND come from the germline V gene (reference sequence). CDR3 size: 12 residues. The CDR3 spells CASSDSSYEQYF. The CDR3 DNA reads TGTGCCAGTAGTGACTCCTCCTACGAGCAGTACTTC.

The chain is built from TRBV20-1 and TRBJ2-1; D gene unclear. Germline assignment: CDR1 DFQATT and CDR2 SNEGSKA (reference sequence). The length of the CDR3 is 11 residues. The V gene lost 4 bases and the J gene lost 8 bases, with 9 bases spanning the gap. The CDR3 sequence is CSATWSDEQFF. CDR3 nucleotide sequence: TGCAGTGCTACTTGGTCGGATGAGCAGTTCTTC.

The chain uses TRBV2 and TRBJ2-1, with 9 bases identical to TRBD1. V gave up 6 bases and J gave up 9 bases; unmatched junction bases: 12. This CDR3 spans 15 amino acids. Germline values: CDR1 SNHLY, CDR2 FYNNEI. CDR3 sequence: CASSATGGAIGEQFF. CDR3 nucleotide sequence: TGTGCCAGCAGCGCGACAGGGGGGGCGATAGGTGAGCAGTTCTTC.

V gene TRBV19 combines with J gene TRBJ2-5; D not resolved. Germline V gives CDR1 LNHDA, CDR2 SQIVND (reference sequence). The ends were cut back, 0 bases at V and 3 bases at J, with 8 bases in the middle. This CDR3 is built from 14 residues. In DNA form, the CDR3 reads TGTGCCAGTAGTATAGAGCCTGCAGAAGAGACCCAGTACTTC. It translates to CASSIEPAEETQYF.

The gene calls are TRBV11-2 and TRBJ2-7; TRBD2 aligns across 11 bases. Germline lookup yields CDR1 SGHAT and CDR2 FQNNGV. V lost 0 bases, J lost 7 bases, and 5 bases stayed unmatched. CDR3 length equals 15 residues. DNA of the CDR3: TGTGCCAGCAGCTTAGACCTAGCGGGGGGAGGTGAGCAGTACTTC. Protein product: CASSLDLAGGGEQYF.

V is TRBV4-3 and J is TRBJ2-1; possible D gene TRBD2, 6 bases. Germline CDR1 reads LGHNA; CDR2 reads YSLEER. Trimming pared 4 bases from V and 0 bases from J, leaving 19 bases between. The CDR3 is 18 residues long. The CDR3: CASSPRDFRKSSYNEQFF. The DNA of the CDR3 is TGCGCCAGCAGCCCGCGGGACTTCCGTAAGAGCTCCTACAATGAGCAGTTCTTC.

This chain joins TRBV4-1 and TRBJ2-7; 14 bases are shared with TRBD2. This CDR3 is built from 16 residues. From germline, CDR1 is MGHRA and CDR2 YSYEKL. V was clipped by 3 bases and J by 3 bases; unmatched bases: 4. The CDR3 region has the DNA TGCGCCAGCAGCCAGGCCGGGACTAGCGGGAGCTACGAGCAGTACTTC. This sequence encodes CASSQAGTSGSYEQYF.